One and the same sample provided the 2 T cell receptor beta chains below, sequenced in a study of blood T cell repertoires in COVID-19. Assay: immunoSEQ multiplex PCR; the TCRdb copy retains only in-frame clones and omits some. The data show about 200,000 clones, around 82% seen once. The sample consisted of peripheral blood. These receptors all come from a woman in her 70s with acute or convalescent COVID-19.

The CDR3 here is CATSDWGTVYNEQFF. CDR3 nucleotide sequence: TGTGCCACCAGTGATTGGGGGACAGTCTACAATGAGCAGTTCTTC. The chain uses TRBV24-1 and TRBJ2-1; the match to TRBD1 covers 7 bases. Germline CDR1 is KGHDR and CDR2 is SFDVKD. CDR3 size: 15 residues. V dropped 2 bases and J dropped 3; count of bases not matched to a gene: 3.

V gene TRBV6-6 combines with J gene TRBJ2-1, with 11 bases aligning to TRBD1. Per the germline V gene, CDR1 is MNHNY and CDR2 is SVGAGI (reference sequence). The CDR3 totals 16 residues. Trimming took 3 bases from V and 4 from J; bases not matched to a gene: 5. CDR3 amino acids: CASSYAGTGGYNEQFF. The CDR3 DNA sequence: TGTGCCAGCAGTTATGCCGGGACAGGGGGTTACAATGAGCAGTTCTTC.